This T cell receptor (beta chain) was obtained from a study of T cells in Graves' hyperthyroidism and ophthalmopathy. Study summary: Peripheral blood was secured at the point of initial diagnosis, before any treatment.

Lactation, pregnancy, other autoimmune disease or uncontrolled infection excluded patients. The source of the PBMCs was 8 to 10 ml of fresh peripheral blood. This clonotype was seen repeatedly, ten times or more. What was amplified from RNA transcripts were TCR beta CDR3 regions. The HTBI primer set served for first-round RT-PCR of the TCR CDR3. TCRdb recomputed calls from the multiplex PCR reads with MiXCR, one row per CDR3 protein. In the table there are fewer than 650,000 distinct CDR3 sequences, roughly 14% of which are singletons. The CDR3 loop spans 15 amino acids. Trimming pared 0 bases from V and 6 bases from J, leaving 13 bases between. Per germline, CDR1 SGHRS and CDR2 YFSETQ.

This sequence was found in a woman between 40 and 55 years old with Graves' ophthalmopathy. Sequenced input: blood. The gene calls are TRBV5-1 and TRBJ2-4; D is unclear. CDR3 sequence reads: CASSLATLRGNIQYF. In nucleotides, the CDR3 is TGCGCCAGCAGCTTGGCCACCCTCAGAGGAAACATTCAGTACTTC.